The rows below give T cell receptor beta chains drawn from one sample of a study of identical twins. TCRdb reprocessed the 5' RACE reads with MiXCR, giving one entry per CDR3 protein. This sample yields over 200,000 distinct CDR3 sequences, of which more than 9% are seen a single time; more than 8.5% belongs to the top ten. Material for sequencing was memory T cells sorted from blood. These receptors all come from a man aged 45-60 years in good health. Both conserved end residues are part of each CDR3.

>TRBV20-1|TRBJ2-5|13
CSAGPPGRETQYF
>TRBV12-3/TRBV12-4|TRBJ1-1|12
CASQGVNTEAFF
>TRBV27|TRBJ1-1|17
CASTIKAPGRGDTEAFF
>TRBV7-9|TRBJ2-1|14
CASSPGTSIYEQFF
>TRBV29-1|TRBJ1-1|14
CSDEGQAFYTEAFF
>TRBV20-1|TRBJ2-7|18
CSASPGGSVLVSRYEQYF
>TRBV11-2|TRBJ1-1|15
CASSLEAGRNTEAFF
>TRBV10-3|TRBJ2-1|15
CAIRETGLADNEQFF
>TRBV2|TRBJ1-6|13
CASKRQQNSPLHF
>TRBV14|TRBJ2-1|15
CASSDTGQGVDEQFF
>TRBV7-8|TRBJ1-1|18
CASSLGGGGLTRNTEAFF
>TRBV29-1|TRBJ1-1|15
CSVEDPWTGNTEAFF
>TRBV27|TRBJ1-5|14
CASSTGWSNQPQHF
>TRBV28|TRBJ2-5|14
CASSRDPLKETQYF
>TRBV6-1|TRBJ2-6|16
CASSKEVGTGANVLTF
>TRBV19|TRBJ2-2|15
CASRPGQGGTGELFF
>TRBV7-2|TRBJ2-4|14
CASASGQRKNIQYF
>TRBV6-1|TRBJ2-5|15
CASSDRGLAGGAQYF
>TRBV18|TRBJ2-3|15
CASSPGQGGADTQYF
>TRBV24-1|TRBJ2-1|14
CATSDGGAYNEQFF
>TRBV12-3/TRBV12-4|TRBJ2-7|15
CASSLAGEGSYEQYF
>TRBV28|TRBJ1-5|15
CASSAGQQFNQPQHF
>TRBV12-3/TRBV12-4|TRBJ2-1|13
CASTTSRYNEQFF
>TRBV5-1|TRBJ2-5|13
CASSLWTQETQYF
>TRBV7-8|TRBJ1-2|14
CASSLGFGGDGYTF
>TRBV5-5|TRBJ1-5|16
CASSLEAGYSNQPQHF
>TRBV3-1|TRBJ2-1|14
CASSPRLAGGEQFF
>TRBV4-1|TRBJ2-7|16
CASSQGFQGASYEQYF
>TRBV28|TRBJ1-6|17
CASSKTGALRYNSPLHF
>TRBV9|TRBJ2-3|14
CASSVGDTTDTQYF
>TRBV5-1|TRBJ2-7|15
CASSLYPGTTQEQYF
>TRBV2|TRBJ1-2|17
CASSDPLDSLNDYGYTF
>TRBV10-3|TRBJ1-1|15
CAILRDRTMNTEAFF
>TRBV28|TRBJ2-7|16
CASSLGPRRYIYEQYF
>TRBV15|TRBJ1-4|16
CATSREGGRNNEKLFF
>TRBV20-1|TRBJ2-7|17
CSARDLAGGGGDYEQYF
>TRBV2|TRBJ1-5|13
CASSLRRGGPQHF
>TRBV15|TRBJ2-7|17
CATSRDRSLAGNYEQYF
>TRBV15|TRBJ2-3|12
CATRNFADTQYF
>TRBV10-3|TRBJ2-5|13
CATKDGAQETQYF
>TRBV5-1|TRBJ1-6|13
CASSFGTGSPLHF
>TRBV18|TRBJ1-5|13
CASSPGQAQPQHF
>TRBV19|TRBJ2-3|13
CASSSLGEDTQYF
>TRBV12-3/TRBV12-4|TRBJ2-1|14
CASRTGQAVGEQFF
>TRBV3-1|TRBJ2-3|15
CASSETTGYTDTQYF